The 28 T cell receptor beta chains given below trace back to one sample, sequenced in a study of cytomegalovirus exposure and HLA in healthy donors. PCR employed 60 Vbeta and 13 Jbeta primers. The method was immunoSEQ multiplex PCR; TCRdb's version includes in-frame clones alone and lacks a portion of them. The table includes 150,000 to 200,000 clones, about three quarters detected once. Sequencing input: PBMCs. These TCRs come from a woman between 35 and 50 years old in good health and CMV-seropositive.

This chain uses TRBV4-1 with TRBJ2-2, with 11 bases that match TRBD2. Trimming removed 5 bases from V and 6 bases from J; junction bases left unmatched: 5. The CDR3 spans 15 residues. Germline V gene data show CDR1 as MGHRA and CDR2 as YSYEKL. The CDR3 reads CASSSLAGGPGELFF. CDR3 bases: TGCGCCAGCAGCTCCCTAGCGGGGGGCCCCGGGGAGCTGTTTTTT.

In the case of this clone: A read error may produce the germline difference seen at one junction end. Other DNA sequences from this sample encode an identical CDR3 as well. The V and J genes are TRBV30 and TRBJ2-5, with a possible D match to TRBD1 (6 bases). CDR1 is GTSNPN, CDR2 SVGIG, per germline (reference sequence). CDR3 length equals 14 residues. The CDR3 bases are TGCGCCTGGAGTGAATTAGGACAGCAAGAGACCCAGTACTTC. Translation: CAWSELGQQETQYF. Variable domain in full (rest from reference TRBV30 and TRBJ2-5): SQTIHQWPATLVQPVGSPLSLECTVEGTSNPNLYWYRQAAGRGLQLLFYSVGIGQISSEVPQNLSASRPQDRQFILSSKKLLLSDSGFYLCAWSELGQQETQYFGPGTRLLVL.

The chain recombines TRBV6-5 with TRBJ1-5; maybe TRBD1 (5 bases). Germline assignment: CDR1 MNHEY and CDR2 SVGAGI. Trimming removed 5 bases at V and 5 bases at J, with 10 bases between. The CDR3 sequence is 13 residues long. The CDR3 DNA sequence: TGTGCCAGCAGTCCGGGGGGAGATCAGCCCCAGCATTTT. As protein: CASSPGGDQPQHF.

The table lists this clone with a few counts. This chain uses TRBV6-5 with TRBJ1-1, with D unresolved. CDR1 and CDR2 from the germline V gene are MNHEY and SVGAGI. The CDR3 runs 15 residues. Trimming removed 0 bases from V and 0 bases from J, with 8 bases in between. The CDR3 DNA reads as TGTGCCAGCAGTTACTCTGGAGTGATGAACACTGAAGCTTTCTTT. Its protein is CASSYSGVMNTEAFF.

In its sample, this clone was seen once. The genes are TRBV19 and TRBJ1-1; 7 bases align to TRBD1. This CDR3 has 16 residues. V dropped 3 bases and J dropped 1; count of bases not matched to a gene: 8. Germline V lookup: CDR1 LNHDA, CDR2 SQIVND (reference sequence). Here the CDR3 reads CASSIATGYPNTEAFF. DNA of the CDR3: TGTGCCAGTAGTATCGCGACAGGGTATCCGAACACTGAAGCTTTCTTT. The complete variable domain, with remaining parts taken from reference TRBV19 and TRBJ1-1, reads DGGITQSPKYLFRKEGQNVTLSCEQNLNHDAMYWYRQDPGQGLRLIYYSQIVNDFQKGDIAEGYSVSREKKESFPLTVTSAQKNPTAFYLCASSIATGYPNTEAFFGQGTRLTVV.

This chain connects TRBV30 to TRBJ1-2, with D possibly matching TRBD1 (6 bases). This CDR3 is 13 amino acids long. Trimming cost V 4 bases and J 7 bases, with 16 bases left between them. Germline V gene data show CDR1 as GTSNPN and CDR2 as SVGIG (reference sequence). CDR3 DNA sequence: TGTGCCTGGAACCCGGGGGCGGGGGTTGGCTACACCTTC. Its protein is CAWNPGAGVGYTF.

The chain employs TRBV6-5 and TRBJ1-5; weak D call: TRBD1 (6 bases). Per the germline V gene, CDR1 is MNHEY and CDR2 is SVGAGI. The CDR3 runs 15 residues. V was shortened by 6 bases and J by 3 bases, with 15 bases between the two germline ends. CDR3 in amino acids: CASRPWTAINQPQHF. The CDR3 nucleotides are TGTGCCAGCAGACCTTGGACAGCAATCAATCAGCCCCAGCATTTT.

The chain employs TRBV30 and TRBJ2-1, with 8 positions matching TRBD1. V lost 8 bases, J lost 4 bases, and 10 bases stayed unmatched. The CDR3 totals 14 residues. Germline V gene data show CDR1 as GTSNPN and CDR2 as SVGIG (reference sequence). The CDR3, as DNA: TGTGCCCTACACGGGACAGGATTTTACAATGAGCAGTTCTTC. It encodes CALHGTGFYNEQFF.

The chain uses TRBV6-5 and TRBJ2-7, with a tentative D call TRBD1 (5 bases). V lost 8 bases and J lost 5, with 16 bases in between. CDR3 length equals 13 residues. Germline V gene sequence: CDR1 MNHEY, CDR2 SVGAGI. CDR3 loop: CASGRDDVNEQYF. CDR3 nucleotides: TGTGCCAGCGGCAGGGATGATGTTAACGAGCAGTACTTC.

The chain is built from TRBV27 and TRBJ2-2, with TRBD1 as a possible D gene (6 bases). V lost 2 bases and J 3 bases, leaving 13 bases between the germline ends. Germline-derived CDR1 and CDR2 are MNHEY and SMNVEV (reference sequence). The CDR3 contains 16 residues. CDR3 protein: CASSLLRPGDTGELFF. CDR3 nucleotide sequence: TGTGCCAGCAGTTTACTACGACCAGGGGACACCGGGGAGCTGTTTTTT.

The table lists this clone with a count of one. The CDR3 coding sequence is TGTGCCAGCATCGATACCGGGACAGGGAATCCCGAGCAGTACTTC. Its protein is CASIDTGTGNPEQYF. The chain recombines TRBV6-6 with TRBJ2-7; TRBD1 matches 9 bases. J was trimmed by 6 bases and V by 7 bases; bases with no gene match: 13. This CDR3 region has 15 residues. Looked up from germline, CDR1 is MNHNY and CDR2 is SVGAGI (reference sequence).

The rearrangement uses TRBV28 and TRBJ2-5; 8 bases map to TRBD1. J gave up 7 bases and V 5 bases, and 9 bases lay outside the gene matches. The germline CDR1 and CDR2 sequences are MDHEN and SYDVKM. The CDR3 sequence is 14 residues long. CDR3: CASSPGGGKGTQYF. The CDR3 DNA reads TGTGCCAGCAGTCCAGGGGGCGGCAAGGGGACCCAGTACTTC.

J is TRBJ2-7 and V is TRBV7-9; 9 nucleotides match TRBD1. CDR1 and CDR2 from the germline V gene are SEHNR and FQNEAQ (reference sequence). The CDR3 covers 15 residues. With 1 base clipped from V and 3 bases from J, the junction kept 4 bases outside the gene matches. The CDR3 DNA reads TGTGCCAGCAGCTTAGGAACAGGGGGCGGCTACGAGCAGTACTTC. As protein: CASSLGTGGGYEQYF.

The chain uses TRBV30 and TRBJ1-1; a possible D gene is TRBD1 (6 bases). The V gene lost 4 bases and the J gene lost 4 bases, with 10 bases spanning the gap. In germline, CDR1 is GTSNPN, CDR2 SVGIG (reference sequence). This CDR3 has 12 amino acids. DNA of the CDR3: TGTGCCTGGAAGAGGGGGACCACTGAAGCTTTCTTT. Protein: CAWKRGTTEAFF.

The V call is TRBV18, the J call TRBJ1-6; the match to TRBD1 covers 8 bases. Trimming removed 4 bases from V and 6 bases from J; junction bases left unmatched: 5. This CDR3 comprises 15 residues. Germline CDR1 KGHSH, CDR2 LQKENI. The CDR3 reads CASSRGQGSNSPLHF. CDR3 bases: TGTGCCAGCTCACGAGGACAGGGAAGTAATTCACCCCTCCACTTT.

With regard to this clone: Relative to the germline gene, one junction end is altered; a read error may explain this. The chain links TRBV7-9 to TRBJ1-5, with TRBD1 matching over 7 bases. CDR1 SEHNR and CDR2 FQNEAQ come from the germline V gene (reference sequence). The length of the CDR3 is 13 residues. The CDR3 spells CSSSRQGDQPQHF. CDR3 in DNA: TGTTCCAGCAGTCGACAGGGAGACCAGCCCCAGCATTTT.

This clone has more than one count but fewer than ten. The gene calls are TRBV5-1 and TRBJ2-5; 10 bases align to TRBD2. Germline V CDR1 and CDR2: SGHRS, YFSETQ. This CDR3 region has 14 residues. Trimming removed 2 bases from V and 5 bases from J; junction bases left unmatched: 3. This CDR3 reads CASSLTSGDETQYF. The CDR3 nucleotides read TGCGCCAGCAGCTTAACTAGCGGGGATGAGACCCAGTACTTC.

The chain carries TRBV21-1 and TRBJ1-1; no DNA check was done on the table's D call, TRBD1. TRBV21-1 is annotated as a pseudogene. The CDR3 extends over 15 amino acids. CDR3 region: CASSKGARGLTEAFF. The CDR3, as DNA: TGTGCCAGCAGCAAAGGGGCGAGGGGGCTCACTGAAGCTTTCTTT.

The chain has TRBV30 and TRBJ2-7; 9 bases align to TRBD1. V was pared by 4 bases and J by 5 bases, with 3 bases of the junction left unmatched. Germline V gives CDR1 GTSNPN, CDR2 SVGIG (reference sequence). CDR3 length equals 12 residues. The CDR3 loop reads CAWTRTGDEQYF. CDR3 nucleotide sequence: TGTGCCTGGACCAGGACAGGGGACGAGCAGTACTTC.

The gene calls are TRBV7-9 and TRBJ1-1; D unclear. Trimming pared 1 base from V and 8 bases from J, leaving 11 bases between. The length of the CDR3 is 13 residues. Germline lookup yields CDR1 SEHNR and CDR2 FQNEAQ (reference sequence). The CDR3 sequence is CASSLVVLKEAFF. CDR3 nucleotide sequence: TGTGCCAGCAGCTTAGTAGTCCTTAAAGAAGCTTTCTTT.

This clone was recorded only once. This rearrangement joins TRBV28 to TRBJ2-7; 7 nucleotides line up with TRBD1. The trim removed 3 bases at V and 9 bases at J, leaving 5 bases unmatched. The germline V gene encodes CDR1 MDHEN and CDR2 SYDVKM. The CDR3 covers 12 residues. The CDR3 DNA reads TGTGCCAGCAGTTTCGCACACAGGGGGCAGTACTTC. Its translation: CASSFAHRGQYF.

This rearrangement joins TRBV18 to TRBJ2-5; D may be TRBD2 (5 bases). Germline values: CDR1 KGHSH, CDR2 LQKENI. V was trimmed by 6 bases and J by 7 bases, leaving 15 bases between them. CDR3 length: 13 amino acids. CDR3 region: CASSGRPEGTQYF. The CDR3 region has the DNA TGTGCCAGCTCGGGCAGGCCCGAGGGGACCCAGTACTTC.

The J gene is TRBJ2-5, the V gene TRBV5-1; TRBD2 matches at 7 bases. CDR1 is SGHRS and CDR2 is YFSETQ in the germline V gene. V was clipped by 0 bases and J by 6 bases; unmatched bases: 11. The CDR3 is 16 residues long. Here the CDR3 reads CASSLAPAGEGKTQYF. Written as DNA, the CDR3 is TGCGCCAGCAGCTTGGCCCCGGCGGGAGAGGGTAAGACCCAGTACTTC.

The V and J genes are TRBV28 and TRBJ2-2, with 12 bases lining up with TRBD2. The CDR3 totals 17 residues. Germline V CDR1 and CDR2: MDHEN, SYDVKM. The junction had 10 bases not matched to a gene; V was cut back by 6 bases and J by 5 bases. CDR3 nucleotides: TGTGCCAGCAGCCAGACTAGCGGGGGCCCAAAAACCGGGGAGCTGTTTTTT. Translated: CASSQTSGGPKTGELFF.

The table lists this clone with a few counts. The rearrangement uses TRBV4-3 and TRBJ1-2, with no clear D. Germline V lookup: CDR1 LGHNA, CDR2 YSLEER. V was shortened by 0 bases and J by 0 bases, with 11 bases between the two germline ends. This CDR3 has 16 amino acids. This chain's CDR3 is CASSQDGATSNYGYTF. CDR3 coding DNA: TGCGCCAGCAGCCAAGATGGAGCCACATCTAACTATGGCTACACCTTC.

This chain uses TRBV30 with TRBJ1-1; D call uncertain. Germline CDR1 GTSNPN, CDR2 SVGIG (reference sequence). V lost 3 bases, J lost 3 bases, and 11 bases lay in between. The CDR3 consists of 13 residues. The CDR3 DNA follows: TGTGCCTGGAGCGGTGTAACGCACACTGAAGCTTTCTTT. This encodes CAWSGVTHTEAFF.

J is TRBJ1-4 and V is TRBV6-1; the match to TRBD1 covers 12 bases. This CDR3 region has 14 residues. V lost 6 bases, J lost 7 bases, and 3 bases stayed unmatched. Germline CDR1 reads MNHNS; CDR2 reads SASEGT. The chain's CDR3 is CASRGQGALEKLFF. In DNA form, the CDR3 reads TGTGCCAGCAGGGGACAGGGGGCGCTTGAAAAACTGTTTTTT.

CDR3 amino acids: CASSQEGGRTGDTQYF. Here the CDR3 DNA reads TGCGCCAGCAGCCAAGAAGGCGGGAGGACCGGAGATACGCAGTATTTT. The genes are TRBV4-1 and TRBJ2-3; 8 bases are shared with TRBD2. Per the germline V gene, CDR1 is MGHRA and CDR2 is YSYEKL. V shed 0 bases, J shed 5 bases, and the junction held 7 bases outside the gene matches. The length of the CDR3 is 16 residues.